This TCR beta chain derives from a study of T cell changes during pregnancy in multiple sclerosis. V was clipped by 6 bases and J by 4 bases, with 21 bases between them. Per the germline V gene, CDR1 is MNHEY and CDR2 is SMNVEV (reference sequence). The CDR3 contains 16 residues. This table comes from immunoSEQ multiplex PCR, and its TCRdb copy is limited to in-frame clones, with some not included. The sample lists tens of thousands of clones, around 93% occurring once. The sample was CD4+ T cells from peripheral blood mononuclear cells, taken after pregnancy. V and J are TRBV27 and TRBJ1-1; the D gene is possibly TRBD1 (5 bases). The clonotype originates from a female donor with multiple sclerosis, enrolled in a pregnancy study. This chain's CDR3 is CASRERGSLGGTEAFF. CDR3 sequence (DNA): TGTGCCAGCAGGGAAAGGGGCAGCCTGGGGGGCACTGAAGCTTTCTTT.